The next 29 T cell receptor beta chains were all read from a single sample in a study of T-cell reconstitution after alpha-beta-depleted transplantation in children. Researchers prepared the TCRbeta library using unique molecular identifiers, the study reports. TCRdb called the PCR reads again in MiXCR, with one record for every CDR3 protein. Among 100,000 to 150,000 distinct CDR3 sequences listed, 20% to 25% were seen once. The sample here was PBMCs, mostly from graft donor cells, taken 180 days after TCRalphabeta/CD19-depleted stem cell transplant. The receptors here all came from a male patient aged 2-15 years who had a stem cell transplant for chronic granulomatous disease, so the T cells may come from the graft donor.

This clonotype was counted ten times or more. The rearrangement uses TRBV29-1 and TRBJ2-1; D possibly corresponds to TRBD2 (5 bases). V was clipped by 7 bases and J by 0 bases, with 25 bases between them. This CDR3 spans 18 amino acids. Germline CDR1 SQVTM, CDR2 ANQGSEA. The CDR3 nucleotides read TGCAGCGCTAACGGGCATTTCGGGGATCGCAGCTCCTACAATGAGCAGTTCTTC. It specifies CSANGHFGDRSSYNEQFF.

In its sample, this clonotype was seen a few times. The rearrangement uses TRBV20-1 and TRBJ2-1; D is undetermined. Germline CDR1 reads DFQATT; CDR2 reads SNEGSKA (reference sequence). V was shortened by 8 bases and J by 1 base, with 12 bases between the two germline ends. The CDR3 runs 13 residues. The CDR3 nucleotides are TGCAGTAGGTCCGCTATATCCTACAATGAGCAGTTCTTC. This encodes CSRSAISYNEQFF.

Ten or more counts support this clonotype. The chain couples TRBV9 to TRBJ2-3, with D uncertain. Germline CDR1 is SGDLS and CDR2 is YYNGEE. The CDR3 covers 14 residues. Trimming left V 3 bases short and J 0 bases short, with 8 bases between. The CDR3 reads CASSDVGSTDTQYF. The CDR3, as DNA: TGTGCCAGCAGCGACGTAGGAAGCACAGATACGCAGTATTTT.

This clonotype was observed many times. J is TRBJ1-2 and V is TRBV7-2; unclear D gene. Germline V lookup: CDR1 SGHTA, CDR2 FQGNSA. The CDR3 consists of 15 residues. Trimming removed 6 bases from V and 4 bases from J, with 18 bases in between. CDR3: CASSGWAPSSYGYTF. CDR3 nucleotides: TGTGCCAGCAGTGGTTGGGCCCCCTCTTCCTATGGCTACACCTTC.

The gene calls are TRBV6-6 and TRBJ1-1, with TRBD1 matching over 10 bases. Trimming at V came to 6 bases and at J to 6 bases, leaving 4 bases not matched to a gene. Germline V gene sequence: CDR1 MNHNY, CDR2 SVGAGI (reference sequence). This CDR3 comprises 13 residues. CDR3 protein: CASRRTGGAEAFF. DNA for the CDR3: TGTGCCAGCAGACGGACAGGGGGAGCTGAAGCTTTCTTT.

This clonotype was observed a handful of times. V is TRBV29-1 and J is TRBJ2-3, with D perhaps TRBD2 (6 bases). The V and J ends lost 6 bases and 5 bases respectively, with 15 bases between them. From germline, CDR1 is SQVTM and CDR2 ANQGSEA. The CDR3 spans 13 residues. CDR3 DNA sequence: TGCAGCGTGCCTCGGGAGCCCAAAGATACGCAGTATTTT. Residues: CSVPREPKDTQYF.

This clonotype was seen many times. V and J are TRBV7-3 and TRBJ2-5; 11 bases agree with TRBD2. J lost 2 bases, V lost 5 bases, and 4 bases had no gene match. The germline V gene encodes CDR1 SGHTA and CDR2 FQGTGA. This CDR3 is 15 amino acids long. The CDR3 loop reads CASSPIAGGQETQYF. In nucleotides, the CDR3 is TGTGCCAGCAGCCCGATAGCGGGAGGGCAAGAGACCCAGTACTTC.

The chain uses TRBV19 and TRBJ2-4; D remains ambiguous. The germline V gene has CDR1 LNHDA and CDR2 SQIVND (reference sequence). CDR3 length: 12 residues. Trimming stripped 8 bases from V and 7 bases from J, with 12 bases between. For the CDR3, the DNA is TGTGCCAGTGGTACCCTGGGGAACATTCAGTACTTC. Protein: CASGTLGNIQYF.

This clonotype was picked up many times. The chain carries TRBV10-3 and TRBJ2-7; TRBD1 agrees at 8 bases. The CDR3 loop spans 16 amino acids. Germline V CDR1 and CDR2: ENHRY, SYGVKD. With V trimmed by 3 bases and J by 4 bases, 11 bases remained unmatched. The CDR3 spells CAISDIFGTGSYEQYF. The CDR3 coding sequence is TGTGCCATCAGTGACATCTTCGGGACAGGATCATACGAGCAGTACTTC.

V and J are TRBV5-5 and TRBJ2-1, with 7 nucleotides matching TRBD1. The CDR3 is 14 residues long. V shed 4 bases and J 9 bases; nucleotides not matched to a gene: 10. Germline V gene sequence: CDR1 SGHKS, CDR2 YYEKEE (reference sequence). The CDR3 coding sequence is TGTGCCAGCAGCACAAGAGAACAGGGGAGTGAGCAGTTCTTC. This encodes CASSTREQGSEQFF.

In its sample, this clonotype was seen many times. This chain connects TRBV9 to TRBJ2-1; D is unresolved. The CDR3 length is 14 residues. Germline V CDR1 and CDR2: SGDLS, YYNGEE. The V end was cut by 0 bases, the J end by 0 bases, with 4 bases between. In DNA, the CDR3 is TGTGCCAGCAGCGTAGTTAGCTCCTACAATGAGCAGTTCTTC. It yields the protein CASSVVSSYNEQFF.

The CDR3: CASSLAVLGNTIYF. CDR3 DNA sequence: TGTGCCAGCAGCTTAGCGGTACTGGGAAACACCATATATTTT. The chain combines TRBV7-2 with TRBJ1-3; D uncertain. CDR3 length: 14 residues. The germline gives CDR1 SGHTA, CDR2 FQGNSA. V shed 0 bases and J shed 4 bases, with 7 bases lying between them.

This clonotype has more than one count but fewer than ten. V and J are TRBV29-1 and TRBJ1-1; perhaps TRBD1 as D (6 bases). The CDR3 consists of 14 residues. V shed 1 base and J shed 1 base, with 10 bases lying between them. Looked up from germline, CDR1 is SQVTM and CDR2 is ANQGSEA. The CDR3 loop reads CSVEGGQRNTEAFF. The CDR3 nucleotides read TGCAGCGTTGAAGGTGGACAGCGGAACACTGAAGCTTTCTTT.

Only a few counts were recorded for this clonotype. The chain joins TRBV27 to TRBJ2-5, with no clear D. CDR3 length: 14 residues. Germline assignment: CDR1 MNHEY and CDR2 SMNVEV (reference sequence). V dropped 4 bases and J dropped 0 bases, with 9 bases sitting between them. The DNA of the CDR3 is TGTGCCAGCAGTTATGTACCGAACCAAGAGACCCAGTACTTC. Protein: CASSYVPNQETQYF.

The chain has TRBV18 and TRBJ2-7, with D unclear. CDR1 is KGHSH and CDR2 is LQKENI in the germline V gene. The CDR3 contains 11 residues. Trimming removed 5 bases at V and 9 bases at J, with 11 bases between. The DNA for the CDR3 is TGTGCCAGCTCATCTAACCGATGGCAGTACTTC. This encodes CASSSNRWQYF.

The J gene is TRBJ2-6, the V gene TRBV24-1; unclear D gene. This CDR3 has 15 residues. With 4 bases removed from V and 4 bases from J, the gap between germline ends came to 10 bases. Germline-derived CDR1 and CDR2 are KGHDR and SFDVKD. For the CDR3, the DNA is TGTGCCACCAGTGACCCCCTAGGAGGGGCCAACGTCCTGACTTTC. Amino acids: CATSDPLGGANVLTF.

As for this clonotype: Given a much more abundant clone one base away, this may be a read error. The chain carries TRBV29-1 and TRBJ1-2; a weak D match, TRBD1 (6 bases). This CDR3 is built from 12 residues. Germline lookup yields CDR1 SQVTM and CDR2 ANQGSEA. In nucleotides, the CDR3 is TGCAGCGCTGAGGCCGGGACATATGCCTACACCTTC. Its protein is CSAEAGTYAYTF.

This clonotype was recorded at least ten times. The rearrangement links TRBV20-1 to TRBJ2-1, with TRBD2 matching 7 bases. CDR1 is DFQATT and CDR2 is SNEGSKA in the germline V gene (reference sequence). The CDR3 runs to 14 residues. The trim removed 3 bases at V and 6 bases at J, leaving 8 bases unmatched. The DNA for the CDR3 is TGCAGTGCTAGCGATAGCGGGTCACGCAATGAGCAGTTCTTC. It is translated as CSASDSGSRNEQFF.

The chain joins TRBV4-2 to TRBJ2-7, with D tentatively TRBD2 (6 bases). V was trimmed by 1 base and J by 0 bases, leaving 16 bases between them. The V gene's germline CDR1 is LGHNA and CDR2 YNFKEQ. This CDR3 has 17 residues. The CDR3, as DNA: TGTGCCAGCAGCCAAGGAGTCGGGAGCTGGAGCTCCTACGAGCAGTACTTC. It is translated as CASSQGVGSWSSYEQYF.

This clonotype was recorded at least ten times. This rearrangement joins TRBV29-1 to TRBJ2-7; D is ambiguous. This CDR3 is built from 12 residues. V was cut by 4 bases and J by 0 bases, with 7 bases left in between. The germline V gene has CDR1 SQVTM and CDR2 ANQGSEA. CDR3 sequence (DNA): TGCAGCGTTGTGCTACTCTCCTACGAGCAGTACTTC. Amino acids: CSVVLLSYEQYF.

This clonotype was seen many times. The chain links TRBV29-1 to TRBJ2-4; maybe TRBD1 (5 bases). V lost 4 bases to trimming and J lost 6 bases, with 16 bases between them. The CDR3 is made up of 14 amino acids. CDR1 SQVTM and CDR2 ANQGSEA come from the germline V gene. The DNA of the CDR3 is TGCAGCGTTGTTGTAAGGGGTCCGGGAAACATTCAGTACTTC. Protein product: CSVVVRGPGNIQYF.

This clonotype was detected many times. The chain couples TRBV11-2 to TRBJ2-2, with a weak D call TRBD1 (5 bases). Germline loops: CDR1 SGHAT, CDR2 FQNNGV. V dropped 6 bases and J dropped 8 bases, with 10 bases sitting between them. The CDR3 covers 12 residues. The DNA for the CDR3 is TGTGCCAGCAGTTTCGACAGAGGGGAGCTGTTTTTT. Amino acids: CASSFDRGELFF.

The CDR3 DNA reads as TGCAGTGCTAGAGTTCCAGGGGGAGGGTCACCCCTCCACTTT. Protein: CSARVPGGGSPLHF. This rearrangement joins TRBV20-1 to TRBJ1-6, with 7 bases lining up with TRBD1. CDR3 length equals 14 residues. Germline CDR1 reads DFQATT; CDR2 reads SNEGSKA (reference sequence). The V segment lost 1 base and the J segment 10 bases; nucleotides outside the gene matches: 7.

This clonotype was counted a few times. The CDR3 is CASSPAGRGYEQYF. In DNA form, the CDR3 reads TGTGCCAGCAGTCCCGCGGGACGGGGGTACGAGCAGTACTTC. This chain joins TRBV12-3 or TRBV12-4 and TRBJ2-7; a weak D match, TRBD2 (6 bases). The CDR3 has 14 amino acids. Deletions cut 5 bases from V and 4 bases from J, with 15 bases between.

This clonotype was counted many times. The chain is built from TRBV15 and TRBJ2-1; 14 bases line up with TRBD2. The CDR3 spans 16 residues. V trimming: 5 bases; J trimming: 6 bases; junction bases outside the gene matches: 6. Germline V lookup: CDR1 LNHNV, CDR2 YYDKDF (reference sequence). Here the CDR3 DNA reads TGTGCCACCAGCCCTTCTGGACTAGCGGGGGGCAATGAGCAGTTCTTC. Translation: CATSPSGLAGGNEQFF.

This clonotype occurred a few times. The chain employs TRBV4-3 and TRBJ1-5; no clear D. Germline V CDR1 and CDR2: LGHNA, YSLEER. With 1 base removed from V and 5 bases from J, the gap between germline ends came to 9 bases. This CDR3 comprises 14 residues. The CDR3 spells CASSQGQRDQPQHF. The CDR3 DNA reads as TGCGCCAGCAGCCAAGGCCAGAGAGATCAGCCCCAGCATTTT.

The sample holds a few counts of this clonotype. The chain employs TRBV20-1 and TRBJ2-1; the D is unclear. V lost 3 bases and J lost 1, with 13 bases in between. In germline, CDR1 is DFQATT, CDR2 SNEGSKA (reference sequence). The CDR3 has 15 residues. The CDR3 spells CSASPPFGSYNEQFF. The DNA for the CDR3 is TGCAGTGCTAGTCCTCCCTTCGGGTCCTACAATGAGCAGTTCTTC.

In this sample, this clonotype turned up many times. The rearrangement links TRBV10-1 to TRBJ2-2, with unresolved D. Germline V gene data show CDR1 as WNHNN and CDR2 as SYGVQD (reference sequence). V dropped 4 bases and J dropped 2 bases, with 8 bases sitting between them. This CDR3 has 14 residues. The CDR3 protein is CASSVSPNTGELFF. In DNA form, the CDR3 reads TGCGCCAGCAGTGTTTCACCCAACACCGGGGAGCTGTTTTTT.

This chain connects TRBV7-6 to TRBJ2-1, with D maybe TRBD1 (6 bases). Trimming pared 5 bases from V and 6 bases from J, leaving 14 bases between. This CDR3 has 14 residues. Per germline, CDR1 SGHVS and CDR2 FNYEAQ. CDR3 coding DNA: TGTGCCAGCAGCGAAGGGGGACGGCTCAATGAGCAGTTCTTC. Protein sequence: CASSEGGRLNEQFF.